This TCR beta chain was profiled in a study of Graves' ophthalmopathy and Graves' hyperthyroidism. The study's findings and limits: The model forecast ophthalmopathy progression, reaching about 70% sensitivity and around 73% specificity. Blood repertoires reportedly contained most expanded thyroid clonotypes above 0.001 frequency.

The V gene lost 1 base and the J gene lost 4 bases, with 11 bases spanning the gap. The CDR3 runs 14 residues. The germline gives CDR1 LNHNV, CDR2 YYDKDF (reference sequence). Amplification from RNA transcripts yielded the TCR beta CDR3 regions. Second-round multiplex PCR came after first-round RT-PCR with HTBI primers. TCRdb ran MiXCR on the multiplex PCR reads and lists one entry per CDR3 protein. In the table there are about 480,000 distinct CDR3 sequences, approximately 14% of which are singletons. Exclusion applied to patients with other autoimmune diseases, uncontrolled infections, pregnancy or lactation. The table lists this clonotype with many counts. The antigen remains undetermined.

The V and J genes are TRBV15 and TRBJ2-7, with D maybe TRBD2 (6 bases). The receptor was derived from a woman aged 30 to 39 with Graves' ophthalmopathy. The sequenced material came from blood. The CDR3: CATSRAPGLYEQYF. The CDR3 DNA is TGTGCCACCAGCAGAGCCCCGGGACTGTACGAGCAGTACTTC. Based on the CDR3 plus reference TRBV15 and TRBJ2-7, the full variable domain is DAMVIQNPRYQVTQFGKPVTLSCSQTLNHNVMYWYQQKSSQAPKLLFHYYDKDFNNEADTPDNFQSRRPNTSFCFLDIRSPGLGDTAMYLCATSRAPGLYEQYFGPGTRLTVT.